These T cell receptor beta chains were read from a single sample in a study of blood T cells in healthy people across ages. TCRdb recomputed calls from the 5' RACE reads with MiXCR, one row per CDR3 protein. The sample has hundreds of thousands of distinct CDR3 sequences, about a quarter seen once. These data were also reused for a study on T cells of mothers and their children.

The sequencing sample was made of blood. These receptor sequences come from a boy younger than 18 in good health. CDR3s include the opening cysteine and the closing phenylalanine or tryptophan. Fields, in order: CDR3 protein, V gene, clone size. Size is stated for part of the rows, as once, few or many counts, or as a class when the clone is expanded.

CASSPGTVNEKLFF,TRBV3-1,NA
CASSDDRGVDEKLFF,TRBV25-1,few
CASGLRGVDTGELFF,TRBV12-5,NA
CASSFPGRTGEGYGYTF,TRBV28,few
CSARDSANEKLFF,TRBV20-1,NA
CSSQGVDPDTQYF,TRBV20-1,NA
CANSRSADPIYSTNEKLFF,TRBV5-6,few
CANKERGTLSVYEQYF,TRBV2,NA
CASSYSIGLGEKLFF,TRBV6-6,few
CSASWDRGPDTQYF,TRBV20-1,NA
CASSQGIAGAKGEETQYF,TRBV4-2,once
CASSHADGKEKLFF,TRBV2,NA
CASSFTGQGSYEQYF,TRBV5-6,many
CASSRRERRSTDTQYF,TRBV6-2/TRBV6-3,NA
CAPGAGETQYF,TRBV7-9,NA
CASRGGAGGPADTQYF,TRBV7-6,few